These T cell receptor beta chains were read from a single sample in a study of shared clonotypes between healthy human individuals. This table comes from immunoSEQ multiplex PCR, and its TCRdb copy is limited to in-frame clones, with some not included. This sample carries over 2,000,000 clones, around 95% of them seen once, and the ten largest clones take around 1.7%. The sequencing input was naive CD8+ T cells from PBMCs. These TCRs come from a young man in good health. Some clones in this sample may be carry-over from other donors' samples. Both conserved end residues are trimmed from each CDR3. Each record gives: CDR3 length, J gene, D gene, V gene, CDR3 protein. The D gene is left open where the match is weak.

>11|TRBJ2-3|NA|TRBV7-3
ASSRDGTDTQY
>14|TRBJ2-4|NA|TRBV11-2
ASSLVGILAKNIQY
>9|TRBJ2-1|NA|TRBV7-2
ASSEYNEQF
>14|TRBJ2-2|TRBD1|TRBV6-6
ASSKSGTGAQWELF
>10|TRBJ2-5|NA|TRBV6-6
ASSYSWETQY
>12|TRBJ2-7|TRBD1|TRBV5-1
ASSLEGGIHEQY
>10|TRBJ1-2|NA|TRBV9
ASSVGTYGYT
>13|TRBJ2-7|TRBD1|TRBV13
ASRSTGTGENEQY
>11|TRBJ2-1|NA|TRBV6-6
ASLGGPYNEQF
>11|TRBJ2-2|NA|TRBV15
ATSRVSTGELF
>14|TRBJ2-3|NA|TRBV7-3
ASSENFAMSTDTQY
>13|TRBJ2-2|TRBD2|TRBV9
ASSVDLAGTGELF
>10|TRBJ2-7|TRBD1|TRBV10-3
AISVTGDEQY
>12|TRBJ1-2|NA|TRBV10-1
ASSPTTGMGGYT
>11|TRBJ2-7|NA|TRBV11-2
ASSLGPGYEQY